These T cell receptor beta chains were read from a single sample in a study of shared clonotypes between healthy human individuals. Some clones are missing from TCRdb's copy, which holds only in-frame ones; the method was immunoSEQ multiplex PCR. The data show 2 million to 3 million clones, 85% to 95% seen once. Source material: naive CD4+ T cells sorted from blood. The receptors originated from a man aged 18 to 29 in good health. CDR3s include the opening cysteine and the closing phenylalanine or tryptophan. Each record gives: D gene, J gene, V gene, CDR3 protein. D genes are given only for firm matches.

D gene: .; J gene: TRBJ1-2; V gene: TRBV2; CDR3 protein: CASGLLRSYGYTF
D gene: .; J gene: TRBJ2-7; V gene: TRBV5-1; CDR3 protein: CASSLRENYEQYF
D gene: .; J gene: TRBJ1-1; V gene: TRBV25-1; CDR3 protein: CASSANWAGNTEAFF
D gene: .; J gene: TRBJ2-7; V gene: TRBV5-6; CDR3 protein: CASSLAGDNYEQYF
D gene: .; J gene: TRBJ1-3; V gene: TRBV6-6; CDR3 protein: CASSFFSSGNTIYF
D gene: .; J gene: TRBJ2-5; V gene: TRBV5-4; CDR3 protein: CASSLDGGRWETQYF
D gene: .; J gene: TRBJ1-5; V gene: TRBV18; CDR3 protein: CASSLPGKHRVVWQPQHF
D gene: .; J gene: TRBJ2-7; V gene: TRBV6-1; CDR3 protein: CASRLENPYEQYF
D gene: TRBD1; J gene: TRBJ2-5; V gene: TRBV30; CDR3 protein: CAWSVGGTGHF
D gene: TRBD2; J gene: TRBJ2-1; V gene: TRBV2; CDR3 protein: CASRTTSGVYNEQFF
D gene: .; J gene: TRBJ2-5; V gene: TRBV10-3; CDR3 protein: CAIGESGETQYF
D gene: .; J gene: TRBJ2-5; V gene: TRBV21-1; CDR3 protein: CASSRGRKETQYF
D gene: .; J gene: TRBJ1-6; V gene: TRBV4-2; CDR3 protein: CASSQGAGESSYNSPLHF
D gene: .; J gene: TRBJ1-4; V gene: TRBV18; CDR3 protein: CASSLRGATNEKLFF
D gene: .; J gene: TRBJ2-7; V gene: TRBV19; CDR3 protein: CASSQGPRAYEQYF
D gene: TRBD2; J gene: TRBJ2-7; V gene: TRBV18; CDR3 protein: CASSPQNGRPYEQYF
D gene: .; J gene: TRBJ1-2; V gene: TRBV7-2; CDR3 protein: CASRAGGTNYGYTF